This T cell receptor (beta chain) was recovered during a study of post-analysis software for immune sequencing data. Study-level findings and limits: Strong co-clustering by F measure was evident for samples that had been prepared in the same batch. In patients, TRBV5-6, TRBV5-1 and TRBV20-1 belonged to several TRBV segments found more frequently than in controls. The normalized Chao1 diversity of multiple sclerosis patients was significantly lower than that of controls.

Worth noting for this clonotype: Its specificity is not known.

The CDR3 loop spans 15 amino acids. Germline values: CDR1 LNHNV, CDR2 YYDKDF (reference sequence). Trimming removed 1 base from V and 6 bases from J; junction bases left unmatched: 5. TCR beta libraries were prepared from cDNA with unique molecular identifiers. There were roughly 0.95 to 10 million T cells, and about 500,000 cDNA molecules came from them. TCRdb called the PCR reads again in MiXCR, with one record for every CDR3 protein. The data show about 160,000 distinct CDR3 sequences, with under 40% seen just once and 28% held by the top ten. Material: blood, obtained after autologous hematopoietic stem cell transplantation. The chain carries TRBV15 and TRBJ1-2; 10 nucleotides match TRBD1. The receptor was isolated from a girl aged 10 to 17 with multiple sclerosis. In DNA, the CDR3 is TGTGCCACCAGCAGAGTGACAGGGGGCCTTGATGGCTACACCTTC. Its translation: CATSRVTGGLDGYTF.